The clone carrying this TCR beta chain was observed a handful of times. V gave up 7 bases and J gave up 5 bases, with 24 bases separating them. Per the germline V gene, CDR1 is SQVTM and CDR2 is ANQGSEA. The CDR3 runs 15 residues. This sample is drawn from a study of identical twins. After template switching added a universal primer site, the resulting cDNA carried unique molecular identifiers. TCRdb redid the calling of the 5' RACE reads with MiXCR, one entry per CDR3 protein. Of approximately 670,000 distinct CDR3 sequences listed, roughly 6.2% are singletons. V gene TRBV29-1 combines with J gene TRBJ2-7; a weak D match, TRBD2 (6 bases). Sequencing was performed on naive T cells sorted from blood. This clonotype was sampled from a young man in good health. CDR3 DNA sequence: TGCAGCGCCCTACGGGGGACGGGACTGCCTAACGAGCAGTACTTC. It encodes CSALRGTGLPNEQYF.